The clone carrying this TCR beta chain was detected once. Its cognate antigen is unknown. The CDR3 totals 14 residues. The germline V gene has CDR1 MNHNS and CDR2 SASEGT. Deletions cut 0 bases from V and 4 bases from J, with 9 bases between. The sample originates from a study of T cells in narcolepsy. For the study at large: Enrolled donors included narcolepsy type 1 or type 2 patients and healthy controls.

Produced via immunoSEQ multiplex PCR; TCRdb's table is partial and in-frame only. The sample lists 27,000 or so clones; approximately 87% were seen once. The study's findings and limits: Autoreactive clonotypes reportedly recurred in blood of same and different patients, not controls. Same-patient CSF and blood CD4+ T cell clonotypes included HCRT-specific and TRIB2-specific autoreactive ones.

The chain carries TRBV6-1 and TRBJ1-2; possible D gene TRBD1, 5 bases. The specimen was memory (CD45RA-) CD4+ T cells from blood. The source is a human donor in good health. The CDR3 region is CASSEADSVYGYTF. The CDR3 region has the DNA TGTGCCAGCAGTGAAGCAGACAGCGTCTATGGCTACACCTTC.